Described below is a single TCR beta chain sequence and its context. This entry belongs to a study of blood T cell repertoires in COVID-19. Original processing notes: Cell counts per sample came from amplifying reference gene primers. Clones were sequenced by immunoSEQ multiplex PCR, and TCRdb holds only the in-frame ones, with some missing. V, J and clone size were drawn from that table, and D and trimming were deduced from the DNA. The table has roughly 85,000 clones, 86% seen once. The CDR3 sequence is 16 residues long. Germline lookup yields CDR1 MGHRA and CDR2 YSYEKL. Deletions cut 1 base from V and 11 bases from J, with 23 bases between.

Sequenced sample: peripheral blood. This sequence joins TRBV4-1 and TRBJ1-1; D call uncertain. The receptor was derived from a middle-aged man with active or convalescent COVID-19. CDR3: CASSQGPFRGSLPAFF. The CDR3 nucleotides read TGCGCCAGCAGCCAAGGTCCGTTCCGGGGAAGTCTTCCCGCTTTCTTT.